The 26 T cell receptor beta chains listed next were all sequenced from one sample in a study of cytomegalovirus exposure and HLA in healthy donors. The study ran its PCR with 60 Vbeta and 13 Jbeta primers. Assay used: immunoSEQ multiplex PCR; TCRdb lists only in-frame clones, some missing. The sample records 150,000 to 200,000 clones, about three quarters being singletons. Material for sequencing was PBMCs. These receptors were obtained from a girl aged 5-17 years in good health and CMV-seronegative.

The V and J genes are TRBV9 and TRBJ1-1; D is ambiguous. V was shortened by 3 bases and J by 1 base, with 13 bases between the two germline ends. Germline V gene lookup returns CDR1 SGDLS and CDR2 YYNGEE. CDR3 length: 15 amino acids. CDR3 DNA sequence: TGTGCCAGCAGCGAAGCTTGGTCCCAGAACACTGAAGCTTTCTTT. Its protein product is CASSEAWSQNTEAFF. The whole variable domain, remainder taken from reference TRBV9 and TRBJ1-1, is DSGVTQTPKHLITATGQRVTLRCSPRSGDLSVYWYQQSLDQGLQFLIQYYNGEERAKGNILERFSAQQFPDLHSELNLSSLELGDSALYFCASSEAWSQNTEAFFGQGTRLTVV.

This clone was seen a single time. The chain carries TRBV4-2 and TRBJ1-6; TRBD1 matches at 9 bases. V lost 4 bases and J lost 7; bases outside the gene matches: 8. Germline assignment: CDR1 LGHNA and CDR2 YNFKEQ. This CDR3 is 16 amino acids long. The CDR3 loop reads CASSPSEGTGNSPLHF. The DNA for the CDR3 is TGTGCCAGCAGCCCCAGCGAAGGGACAGGGAATTCACCCCTCCACTTT.

This clone was picked up a small number of times. This chain links TRBV7-7 with TRBJ2-5; 7 bases are shared with TRBD1. The trim removed 5 bases at V and 2 bases at J, leaving 2 bases unmatched. From germline, CDR1 is SSHAT and CDR2 FNYEAQ (reference sequence). This CDR3 spans 13 amino acids. The chain's CDR3 is CASSRQGQETQYF. DNA for the CDR3: TGTGCCAGCAGCCGACAGGGTCAAGAGACCCAGTACTTC.

The gene calls are TRBV9 and TRBJ2-3; D is unresolved. V was clipped by 5 bases and J by 0 bases, with 4 bases between them. Looked up from germline, CDR1 is SGDLS and CDR2 is YYNGEE. This CDR3 comprises 12 residues. The CDR3 protein is CASSESTDTQYF. In nucleotides, the CDR3 is TGTGCCAGCAGTGAGAGCACAGATACGCAGTATTTT.

The chain combines TRBV27 with TRBJ1-2; no reliable D call. Trimming shortened V by 0 bases and J by 7 bases, and 9 bases separated the two germline ends. The CDR3 consists of 13 residues. Germline CDR1 and CDR2: MNHEY and SMNVEV (reference sequence). The chain's CDR3 is CASSLSPKFGYTF. Here the CDR3 DNA reads TGTGCCAGCAGTTTATCCCCCAAATTTGGCTACACCTTC.

The chain recombines TRBV4-2 with TRBJ1-1; tentatively, D is TRBD1 (5 bases). This CDR3 contains 12 residues. Trimming cost V 3 bases and J 10 bases, with 12 bases left between them. Germline V CDR1 and CDR2: LGHNA, YNFKEQ. The CDR3 spells CASSQAREAAFF. In nucleotides, the CDR3 is TGTGCCAGCAGCCAGGCCAGGGAAGCAGCTTTCTTT.

The rearrangement joins TRBV5-1 to TRBJ2-5; 7 bases align to TRBD1. Per the germline V gene, CDR1 is SGHRS and CDR2 is YFSETQ. This CDR3 has 17 amino acids. V shed 1 base and J 4 bases; nucleotides not matched to a gene: 13. The CDR3 sequence: CASSLLPGTGEGETQYF. The CDR3 nucleotides read TGCGCCAGCAGCTTGTTGCCGGGAACAGGGGAAGGAGAGACCCAGTACTTC.

The chain uses TRBV27 and TRBJ2-7; the D gene is possibly TRBD2 (6 bases). Deletions cut 0 bases from V and 2 bases from J, with 11 bases between. This CDR3 is 15 amino acids long. Looked up from germline, CDR1 is MNHEY and CDR2 is SMNVEV (reference sequence). The CDR3 DNA sequence: TGTGCCAGCAGTTTATCTGGAGGAGGGACCTACGAGCAGTACTTC. Amino acid sequence: CASSLSGGGTYEQYF.

The chain uses TRBV4-1 and TRBJ1-3, with D perhaps TRBD1 (6 bases). The V end lost 1 base, the J end lost 9 bases, and 13 bases lay between the germline ends. This CDR3 is 14 amino acids long. The germline CDR1 and CDR2 sequences are MGHRA and YSYEKL. The CDR3 reads CASSQAGQSVTIYF. CDR3 coding DNA: TGCGCCAGCAGCCAAGCGGGACAAAGTGTCACCATATATTTT.

A few counts support this clone. The gene calls are TRBV6-4 and TRBJ1-1; no firm D call. The CDR3 contains 14 residues. V was trimmed by 7 bases and J by 0 bases, leaving 12 bases between them. Germline assignment: CDR1 MRHNA and CDR2 SNTAGT. The CDR3: CASKQDQMNTEAFF. The CDR3 DNA sequence: TGTGCCAGCAAACAAGATCAGATGAACACTGAAGCTTTCTTT.

The rearrangement joins TRBV5-1 to TRBJ2-7; D not resolved. CDR3 length equals 12 residues. The germline CDR1 and CDR2 sequences are SGHRS and YFSETQ. Trimming shortened V by 5 bases and J by 3 bases, and 9 bases separated the two germline ends. The DNA of the CDR3 is TGCGCCAGCAGGCTAACCGACTACGAGCAGTACTTC. The encoded protein is CASRLTDYEQYF.

The chain carries TRBV2 and TRBJ1-4, with TRBD1 as a possible D gene (5 bases). The CDR3 is 17 residues long. Deletions cut 5 bases from V and 7 bases from J, with 23 bases between. Germline assignment: CDR1 SNHLY and CDR2 FYNNEI. The CDR3: CASSLSGGNRKSEKLFF. As DNA, the CDR3 is TGTGCCAGCAGTTTATCTGGGGGGAACAGGAAAAGTGAAAAACTGTTTTTT. The variable domain in full, completed from reference TRBV2 and TRBJ1-4, reads EPEVTQTPSHQVTQMGQEVILRCVPISNHLYFYWYRQILGQKVEFLVSFYNNEISEKSEIFDDQFSVERPDGSNFTLKIRSTKLEDSAMYFCASSLSGGNRKSEKLFFGSGTQLSVL.

This clone was observed a few times. V and J are TRBV7-8 and TRBJ2-5; 10 bases are shared with TRBD2. The CDR3 has 16 residues. V lost 0 bases to trimming and J lost 4 bases; unmatched junction nucleotides: 5. Germline V CDR1 and CDR2: SGHVS, FQNEAQ. The CDR3 loop is CASSLASGGAGETQYF. DNA of the CDR3: TGTGCCAGCAGCTTAGCGAGCGGGGGGGCCGGAGAGACCCAGTACTTC.

The J gene is TRBJ2-5, the V gene TRBV5-1; 11 bases agree with TRBD2. CDR1 and CDR2 (germline): SGHRS, YFSETQ. The length of the CDR3 is 15 residues. V shed 4 bases, J shed 5 bases, and the junction held 7 bases outside the gene matches. The CDR3 spells CASSQTSGVGETQYF. For the CDR3, the DNA is TGCGCCAGCAGCCAGACTAGCGGGGTGGGCGAGACCCAGTACTTC.

This rearrangement joins TRBV27 to TRBJ1-1, with unresolved D. The CDR3 contains 14 residues. Between the trimmed V and J ends, which lost 2 bases and 0 bases, there was a span of 7 bases. Per the germline V gene, CDR1 is MNHEY and CDR2 is SMNVEV (reference sequence). The DNA for the CDR3 is TGTGCCAGCAGTTTACAGAGGTTGAACACTGAAGCTTTCTTT. Translation: CASSLQRLNTEAFF.

The chain combines TRBV4-1 with TRBJ2-2; tentatively, D is TRBD1 (6 bases). CDR1 MGHRA and CDR2 YSYEKL come from the germline V gene. The germline V and J ends were trimmed by 1 base and 6 bases, with 18 bases remaining between them. The CDR3 runs to 17 residues. This chain's CDR3 is CASSQGDNRVWAGELFF. The CDR3 DNA reads as TGCGCCAGCAGCCAAGGGGATAACAGGGTTTGGGCCGGGGAGCTGTTTTTT.

V gene TRBV5-1 combines with J gene TRBJ2-3, with a weak D call TRBD2 (6 bases). Germline V lookup: CDR1 SGHRS, CDR2 YFSETQ. The length of the CDR3 is 14 residues. V lost 7 bases and J lost 0, with 12 bases in between. In DNA, the CDR3 is TGCGCCAGCTCCCTGGAGGGGAGCACAGATACGCAGTATTTT. It is translated as CASSLEGSTDTQYF.

This clone was recorded a few times. The rearrangement joins TRBV2 to TRBJ2-3, with a weak D call TRBD2 (6 bases). This CDR3 has 15 residues. V gave up 1 base and J gave up 2 bases, with 10 bases separating them. The germline CDR1 and CDR2 sequences are SNHLY and FYNNEI. CDR3 nucleotide sequence: TGTGCCAGCAGTGAAGGCACGGGGGTCACAGATACGCAGTATTTT. Translation: CASSEGTGVTDTQYF.

This sequence joins TRBV30 and TRBJ2-2; a possible D gene is TRBD1 (5 bases). The CDR3 has 11 residues. From germline, CDR1 is GTSNPN and CDR2 SVGIG (reference sequence). The V end lost 7 bases, the J end lost 5 bases, and 8 bases lay between the germline ends. CDR3 sequence (DNA): TGTGCCTCTAGACAGACCGGGGAGCTGTTTTTT. This gives the protein CASRQTGELFF.

Remarks on this clone: At one end the junction does not follow the germline gene, possibly because of a read error. CDR3 amino acids: CASSLVGNTGELFF. The CDR3 DNA reads as TGTGCTAGCAGCTTAGTCGGGAACACCGGGGAGCTGTTTTTT. This chain connects TRBV7-7 to TRBJ2-2; D is uncertain. Per germline, CDR1 SSHAT and CDR2 FNYEAQ (reference sequence). This CDR3 spans 14 amino acids.

V and J are TRBV19 and TRBJ1-2; 7 positions match TRBD1. Germline-derived CDR1 and CDR2 are LNHDA and SQIVND (reference sequence). With V trimmed by 4 bases and J by 4 bases, 12 bases remained unmatched. The CDR3 contains 16 residues. The CDR3 protein is CASSTVQGNRGYGYTF. DNA of the CDR3: TGTGCCAGTAGTACCGTACAGGGGAATAGGGGCTATGGCTACACCTTC.

The chain recombines TRBV7-6 with TRBJ1-6; tentative D call: TRBD1 (5 bases). The CDR3 contains 11 residues. V gave up 5 bases and J gave up 15 bases, with 11 bases separating them. Germline-derived CDR1 and CDR2 are SGHVS and FNYEAQ. DNA of the CDR3: TGTGCCAGCAGCGCAGGGTTATACCTCCACTTT. This sequence encodes CASSAGLYLHF.

V and J are TRBV6-1 and TRBJ1-2; possible D gene TRBD1, 5 bases. Per germline, CDR1 MNHNS and CDR2 SASEGT. V was clipped by 9 bases and J by 4 bases, with 18 bases between them. The CDR3 spans 14 residues. CDR3 loop: CASYSAGTSYGYTF. DNA for the CDR3: TGTGCCAGTTATTCCGCCGGGACTTCCTATGGCTACACCTTC.

The V gene is TRBV4-1, the J gene TRBJ1-1; 11 bases fit TRBD1. The CDR3 extends over 15 amino acids. The germline V gene encodes CDR1 MGHRA and CDR2 YSYEKL. After removal of 5 bases from V and 3 bases from J, the junction contained 5 bases not matched to a gene. As DNA, the CDR3 is TGCGCCAGCAGCTTGCAGGGACAGGGGGACACTGAAGCTTTCTTT. Translation: CASSLQGQGDTEAFF.

In its sample, this clone was seen once. V gene TRBV29-1 combines with J gene TRBJ2-2; no reliable D call. This CDR3 has 13 residues. V shed 1 base and J shed 5 bases, with 8 bases lying between them. CDR1 and CDR2 from the germline V gene are SQVTM and ANQGSEA. Written as DNA, the CDR3 is TGCAGCGTTGAAGCGTCGGGTACCGGGGAGCTGTTTTTT. The encoded protein is CSVEASGTGELFF.

This sequence joins TRBV7-7 and TRBJ2-3, with TRBD1 identical over 8 bases. CDR3 length equals 12 residues. The ends lost 6 bases at V and 11 bases at J; junction bases unmatched: 7. Looked up from germline, CDR1 is SSHAT and CDR2 is FNYEAQ (reference sequence). The CDR3 nucleotides are TGTGCCAGCAGTCCGGACAGGGAGGTGCAGTATTTT. Translating it yields CASSPDREVQYF.